The 21 T cell receptor beta chains listed next were all sequenced from one sample in a study of shared clonotypes between healthy human individuals (dated by TCRdb to 2018 to 2020). Library creation used the immunoSEQ multiplex PCR assay. TCRdb re-hosts the immuneACCESS table, in-frame sequences only. Its copies lack some clones; in the studies checked, an unresolved V gene accounts for under half of them, and the cause for the rest is not known. The sample includes about 1.5 million clones, with approximately 98% observed a single time. The ten largest clones capture about 0.45% of the sample. Input material: naive CD4+ T cells sorted from blood. The label giving this sample's cell subset or site can be read as: CD45RA+ positively selected. Receptors originate from a man aged 30-40 years in good health.

The chain uses TRBV7-8 and TRBJ1-1; TRBD1 agrees at 7 bases. Germline CDR1 SGHVS, CDR2 FQNEAQ. V trimming: 4 bases; J trimming: 3 bases; junction bases outside the gene matches: 14. The CDR3 is made up of 17 amino acids. CDR3 loop: CASSSHLPTGFDTEAFF. The CDR3 DNA reads TGTGCCAGCAGCTCCCACCTCCCGACAGGGTTCGACACTGAAGCTTTCTTT.

The chain employs TRBV19 and TRBJ2-3; the D is unclear. This CDR3 contains 15 residues. V was cut by 1 base and J by 1 base, with 9 bases left in between. Germline-derived CDR1 and CDR2 are LNHDA and SQIVND (reference sequence). The CDR3 reads CASSIAVGRTDTQYF. As DNA, the CDR3 is TGTGCCAGTAGTATAGCGGTTGGACGCACAGATACGCAGTATTTT.

This chain links TRBV27 with TRBJ2-3, with D tentatively TRBD1 (6 bases). The CDR3 is 18 amino acids. V gave up 6 bases and J gave up 4 bases, with 26 bases separating them. CDR1 is MNHEY and CDR2 is SMNVEV in the germline V gene (reference sequence). The CDR3 reads CASREFKGHSSGSDTQYF. The CDR3 nucleotides read TGTGCCAGCAGGGAGTTCAAGGGACACTCTTCCGGATCAGATACGCAGTATTTT.

The CDR3 loop is CASSSLKSGSTGELFF. CDR3 nucleotides: TGCGCCAGCAGCTCGCTGAAAAGCGGGAGTACCGGGGAGCTGTTTTTT. The chain recombines TRBV5-1 with TRBJ2-2; 8 bases map to TRBD2. V trimming: 3 bases; J trimming: 5 bases; junction bases outside the gene matches: 9. Germline V lookup: CDR1 SGHRS, CDR2 YFSETQ. The CDR3 length is 16 residues.

The chain employs TRBV5-5 and TRBJ1-5; D is unresolved. The V and J ends lost 2 bases and 4 bases respectively, with 4 bases between them. This CDR3 contains 12 residues. CDR1 and CDR2 (germline): SGHKS, YYEKEE (reference sequence). The CDR3: CASSLWNQPQHF. The CDR3 DNA follows: TGTGCCAGCAGCTTATGGAATCAGCCCCAGCATTTT.

The chain joins TRBV7-8 to TRBJ2-2; TRBD2 matches at 12 bases. The CDR3 extends over 16 amino acids. The ends lost 3 bases at V and 7 bases at J; junction bases unmatched: 6. Germline loops: CDR1 SGHVS, CDR2 FQNEAQ. CDR3 nucleotides: TGTGCCAGCAGCTTGGGGCTAGCGGGAGGGTTCGGGGAGCTGTTTTTT. Protein: CASSLGLAGGFGELFF.

On this clone itself: Different DNA sequences within this sample yield the same CDR3. The chain carries TRBV9 and TRBJ2-2; no definite D call. Trimming left V 4 bases short and J 4 bases short, with 11 bases between. This CDR3 region has 14 residues. Germline V gene data show CDR1 as SGDLS and CDR2 as YYNGEE. CDR3 nucleotide sequence: TGTGCCAGCAGCCCCCGTGGTGGCACCGGGGAGCTGTTTTTT. It translates to CASSPRGGTGELFF.

The V gene is TRBV14, the J gene TRBJ2-2; D unclear. The CDR3 consists of 13 residues. V lost 4 bases, J lost 6 bases, and 9 bases lay in between. Germline V gene sequence: CDR1 SGHDN, CDR2 FVKESK. The CDR3 spells CASSLRVAGELFF. Written as DNA, the CDR3 is TGTGCCAGCAGCCTAAGGGTAGCCGGGGAGCTGTTTTTT.

The chain carries TRBV9 and TRBJ2-1, with a weak D call TRBD2 (6 bases). Trimming took off 4 bases at V and 7 bases at J, with 18 bases between the two ends. The CDR3 has 15 amino acids. Germline values: CDR1 SGDLS, CDR2 YYNGEE. In nucleotides, the CDR3 is TGTGCCAGCAGCTCCTCCGGGACTTTCGGGAATGAGCAGTTCTTC. Translating gives CASSSSGTFGNEQFF.

The chain employs TRBV5-1 and TRBJ2-2, with D perhaps TRBD1 or TRBD2 (6 bases each). Trimming cost V 9 bases and J 0 bases, with 12 bases left between them. Per the germline V gene, CDR1 is SGHRS and CDR2 is YFSETQ. The CDR3 covers 14 residues. CDR3 loop: CATQGTPNTGELFF. The CDR3 DNA reads as TGCGCCACCCAGGGGACTCCGAACACCGGGGAGCTGTTTTTT.

V gene TRBV18 combines with J gene TRBJ2-1; 12 bases align to TRBD2. The CDR3 contains 18 residues. V lost 1 base, J lost 7 bases, and 11 bases stayed unmatched. Germline CDR1 reads KGHSH; CDR2 reads LQKENI. The CDR3 DNA reads as TGTGCCAGCTCACCACTCCCACTAGCGGGAGGCCGGGGGAATGAGCAGTTCTTC. Its translation: CASSPLPLAGGRGNEQFF.

V usage is TRBV10-1 and J usage is TRBJ2-7; D uncertain. Deletions cut 2 bases from V and 3 bases from J, with 5 bases between. In germline, CDR1 is WNHNN, CDR2 SYGVQD (reference sequence). The CDR3 has 12 amino acids. CDR3 coding DNA: TGCGCCAGCAGTGAGCAAATCTACGAGCAGTACTTC. Residues: CASSEQIYEQYF.

The V and J genes are TRBV7-8 and TRBJ2-7; TRBD2 might be the D (6 bases). V dropped 9 bases and J dropped 3 bases, with 24 bases sitting between them. Germline-derived CDR1 and CDR2 are SGHVS and FQNEAQ. This CDR3 is 16 amino acids long. CDR3: CASQSGGTLVDYEQYF. CDR3 DNA: TGTGCCAGTCAAAGCGGCGGGACCCTTGTGGACTACGAGCAGTACTTC.

V is TRBV6-5 and J is TRBJ2-7, with D perhaps matching TRBD1 (5 bases). This CDR3 comprises 16 residues. Trimming pared 0 bases from V and 2 bases from J, leaving 14 bases between. Per germline, CDR1 MNHEY and CDR2 SVGAGI. Here the CDR3 reads CASSYSGQALTYEQYF. The CDR3 nucleotides are TGTGCCAGCAGTTACTCGGGGCAGGCCCTAACCTACGAGCAGTACTTC.

CDR3 region: CSVGPPGDTDTQYF. Here the CDR3 DNA reads TGCAGCGTCGGGCCCCCAGGGGACACAGATACGCAGTATTTT. The V gene is TRBV29-1, the J gene TRBJ2-3, with D possibly matching TRBD1 (6 bases). The CDR3 extends over 14 amino acids. Germline V CDR1 and CDR2: SQVTM, ANQGSEA. The V and J ends lost 6 bases and 2 bases respectively, with 15 bases between them.

This chain uses TRBV7-2 with TRBJ2-1; a possible D gene is TRBD2 (5 bases). With 2 bases removed from V and 7 bases from J, the gap between germline ends came to 27 bases. Germline V gene data show CDR1 as SGHTA and CDR2 as FQGNSA. The CDR3 is 19 amino acids. CDR3 sequence reads: CASSLRIGSGELNRNEQFF. CDR3 sequence (DNA): TGTGCCAGCAGCTTAAGAATCGGGTCCGGGGAGCTAAACCGGAATGAGCAGTTCTTC.

The chain employs TRBV6-1 and TRBJ2-5; TRBD2 might be the D (5 bases). Germline CDR1 and CDR2: MNHNS and SASEGT. The V end was cut by 3 bases, the J end by 5 bases, with 13 bases between. The length of the CDR3 is 14 residues. CDR3 DNA sequence: TGTGCCAGCAGTGAGTTACTAGGAGTGGAGACCCAGTACTTC. Protein: CASSELLGVETQYF.

The gene calls are TRBV6-1 and TRBJ2-4; D unclear. Trimming stripped 2 bases from V and 7 bases from J, with 6 bases between. CDR1 and CDR2 (germline): MNHNS, SASEGT. The CDR3 covers 12 residues. For the CDR3, the DNA is TGTGCCAGCAGTGAAAATCCTAACATTCAGTACTTC. It encodes CASSENPNIQYF.

The rearrangement uses TRBV2 and TRBJ2-3, with no clear D. CDR1 is SNHLY, CDR2 FYNNEI, per germline. The CDR3 extends over 14 amino acids. V was shortened by 4 bases and J by 1 base, with 9 bases between the two germline ends. The CDR3 loop is CASSATTGTDTQYF. The DNA of the CDR3 is TGTGCCAGCAGTGCAACCACAGGCACAGATACGCAGTATTTT.

The chain has TRBV2 and TRBJ2-1; TRBD2 aligns across 8 bases. The CDR3 extends over 15 amino acids. After removal of 0 bases from V and 4 bases from J, the junction contained 2 bases not matched to a gene. Germline CDR1 is SNHLY and CDR2 is FYNNEI. The CDR3 nucleotides read TGTGCCAGCAGTGAAGCCGGGACTAGATACAATGAGCAGTTCTTC. This codes for CASSEAGTRYNEQFF. The full variable domain, its missing parts supplied by reference TRBV2 and TRBJ2-1, is EPEVTQTPSHQVTQMGQEVILRCVPISNHLYFYWYRQILGQKVEFLVSFYNNEISEKSEIFDDQFSVERPDGSNFTLKIRSTKLEDSAMYFCASSEAGTRYNEQFFGPGTRLTVL.

This chain uses TRBV2 with TRBJ1-2; D may be TRBD1 (6 bases). Trimming shortened V by 6 bases and J by 1 base, and 12 bases separated the two germline ends. The germline gives CDR1 SNHLY, CDR2 FYNNEI. The length of the CDR3 is 14 residues. The CDR3 protein is CASRETGYNYGYTF. As DNA, the CDR3 is TGTGCCAGCAGGGAGACAGGATATAACTATGGCTACACCTTC.